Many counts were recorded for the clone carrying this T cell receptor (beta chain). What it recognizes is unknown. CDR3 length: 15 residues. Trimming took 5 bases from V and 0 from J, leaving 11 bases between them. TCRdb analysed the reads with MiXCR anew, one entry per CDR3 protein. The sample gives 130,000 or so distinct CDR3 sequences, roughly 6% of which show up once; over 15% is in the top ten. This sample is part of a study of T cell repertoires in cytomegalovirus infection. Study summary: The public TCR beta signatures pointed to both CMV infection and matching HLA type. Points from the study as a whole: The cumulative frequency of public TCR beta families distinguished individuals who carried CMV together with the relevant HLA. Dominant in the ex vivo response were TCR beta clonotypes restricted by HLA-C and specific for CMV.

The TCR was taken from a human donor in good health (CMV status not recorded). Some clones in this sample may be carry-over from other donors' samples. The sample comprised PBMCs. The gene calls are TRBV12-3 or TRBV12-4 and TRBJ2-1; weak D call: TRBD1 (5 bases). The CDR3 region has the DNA TGTGCCAGCAGTCTACAGGCCACCTCCTACAATGAGCAGTTCTTC. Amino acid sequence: CASSLQATSYNEQFF.